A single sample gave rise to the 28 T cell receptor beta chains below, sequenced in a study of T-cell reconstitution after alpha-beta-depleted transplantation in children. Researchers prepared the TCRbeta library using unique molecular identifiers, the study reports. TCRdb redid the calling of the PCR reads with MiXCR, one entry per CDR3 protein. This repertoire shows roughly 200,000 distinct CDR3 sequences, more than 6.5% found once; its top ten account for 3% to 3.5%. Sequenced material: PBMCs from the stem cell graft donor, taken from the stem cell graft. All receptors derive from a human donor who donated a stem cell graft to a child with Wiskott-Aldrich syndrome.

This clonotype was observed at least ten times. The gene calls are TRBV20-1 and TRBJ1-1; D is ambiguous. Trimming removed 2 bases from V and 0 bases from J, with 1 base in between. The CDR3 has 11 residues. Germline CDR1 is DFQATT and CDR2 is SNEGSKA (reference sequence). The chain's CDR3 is CSARMNTEAFF. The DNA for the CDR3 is TGCAGTGCTAGAATGAACACTGAAGCTTTCTTT.

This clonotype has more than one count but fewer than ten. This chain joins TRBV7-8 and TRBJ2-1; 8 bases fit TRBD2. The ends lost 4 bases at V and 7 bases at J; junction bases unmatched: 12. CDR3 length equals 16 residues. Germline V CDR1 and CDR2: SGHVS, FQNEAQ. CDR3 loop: CASSSFSGDGWNEQFF. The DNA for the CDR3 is TGTGCCAGCAGCTCCTTTAGCGGGGACGGGTGGAATGAGCAGTTCTTC. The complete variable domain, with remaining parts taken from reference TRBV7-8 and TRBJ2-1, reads GAGVSQSPRYKVAKRGQDVALRCDPISGHVSLFWYQQALGQGPEFLTYFQNEAQLDKSGLPSDRFFAERPEGSVSTLKIQRTQQEDSAVYLCASSSFSGDGWNEQFFGPGTRLTVL.

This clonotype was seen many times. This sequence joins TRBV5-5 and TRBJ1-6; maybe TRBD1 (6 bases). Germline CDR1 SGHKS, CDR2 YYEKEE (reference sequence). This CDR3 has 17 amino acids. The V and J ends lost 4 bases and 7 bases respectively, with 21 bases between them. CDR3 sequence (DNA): TGTGCCAGCAGCCTTAAACCGGACAGTTTCTTAAATTCACCCCTCCACTTT. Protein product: CASSLKPDSFLNSPLHF. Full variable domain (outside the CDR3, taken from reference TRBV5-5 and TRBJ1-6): DAGVTQSPTHLIKTRGQQVTLRCSPISGHKSVSWYQQVLGQGPQFIFQYYEKEERGRGNFPDRFSARQFPNYSSELNVNALLLGDSALYLCASSLKPDSFLNSPLHFGNGTRLTVT.

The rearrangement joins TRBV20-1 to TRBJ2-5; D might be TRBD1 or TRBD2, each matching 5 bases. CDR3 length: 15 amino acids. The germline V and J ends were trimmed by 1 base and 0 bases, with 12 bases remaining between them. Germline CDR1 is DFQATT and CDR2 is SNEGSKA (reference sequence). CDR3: CSARGDGRDQETQYF. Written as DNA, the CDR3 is TGCAGTGCTAGAGGGGACGGCCGGGACCAAGAGACCCAGTACTTC.

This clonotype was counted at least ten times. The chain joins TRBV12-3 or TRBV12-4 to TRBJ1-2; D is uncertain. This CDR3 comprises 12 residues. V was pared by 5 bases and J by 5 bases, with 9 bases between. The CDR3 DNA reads TGTGCCAGCAGTATCGGTCCGTATGGCTACACCTTC. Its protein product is CASSIGPYGYTF.

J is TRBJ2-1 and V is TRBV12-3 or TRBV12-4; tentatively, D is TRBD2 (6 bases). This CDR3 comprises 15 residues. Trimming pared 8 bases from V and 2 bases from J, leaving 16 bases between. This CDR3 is CASRTRGGTYNEQFF. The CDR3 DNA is TGTGCCAGCCGAACGAGGGGAGGAACCTACAATGAGCAGTTCTTC.

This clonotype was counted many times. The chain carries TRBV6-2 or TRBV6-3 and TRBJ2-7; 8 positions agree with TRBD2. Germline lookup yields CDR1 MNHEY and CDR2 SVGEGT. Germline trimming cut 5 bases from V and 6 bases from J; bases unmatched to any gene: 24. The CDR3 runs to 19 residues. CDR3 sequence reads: CASSLSTIEPGLVAFEQYF. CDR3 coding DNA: TGTGCCAGCAGTCTCTCGACAATTGAACCGGGACTAGTCGCCTTCGAGCAGTACTTC.

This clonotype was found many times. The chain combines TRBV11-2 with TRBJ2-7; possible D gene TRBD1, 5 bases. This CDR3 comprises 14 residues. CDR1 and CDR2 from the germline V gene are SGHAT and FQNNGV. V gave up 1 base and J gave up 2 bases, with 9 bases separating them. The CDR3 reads CASSLGVGPYEQYF. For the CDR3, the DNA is TGTGCCAGCAGCTTAGGTGTGGGGCCCTACGAGCAGTACTTC.

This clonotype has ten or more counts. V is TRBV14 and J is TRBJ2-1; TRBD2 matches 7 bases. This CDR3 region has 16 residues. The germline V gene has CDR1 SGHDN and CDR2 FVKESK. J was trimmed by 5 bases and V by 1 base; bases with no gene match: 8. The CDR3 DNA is TGTGCCAGCAGCCAAGTTGGGGCGGGAGCCCACAATGAGCAGTTCTTC. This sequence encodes CASSQVGAGAHNEQFF.

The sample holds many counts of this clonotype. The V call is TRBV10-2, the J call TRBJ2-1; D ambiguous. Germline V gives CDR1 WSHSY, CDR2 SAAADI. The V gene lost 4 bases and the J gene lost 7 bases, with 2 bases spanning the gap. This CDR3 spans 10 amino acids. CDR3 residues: CASSANEQFF. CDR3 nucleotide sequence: TGCGCCAGCAGTGCTAATGAGCAGTTCTTC.

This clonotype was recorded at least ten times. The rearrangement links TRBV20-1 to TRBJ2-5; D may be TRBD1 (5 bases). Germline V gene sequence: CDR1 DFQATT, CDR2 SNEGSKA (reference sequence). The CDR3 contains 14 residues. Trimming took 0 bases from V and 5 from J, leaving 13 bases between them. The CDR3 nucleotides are TGCAGTGCTAGAGATCGCCAGGGTCGGGAGACCCAGTACTTC. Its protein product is CSARDRQGRETQYF.

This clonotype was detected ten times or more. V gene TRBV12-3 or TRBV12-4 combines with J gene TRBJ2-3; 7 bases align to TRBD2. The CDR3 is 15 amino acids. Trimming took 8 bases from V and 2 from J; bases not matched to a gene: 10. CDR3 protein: CASWGGPSLTDTQYF. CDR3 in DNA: TGTGCCAGCTGGGGAGGGCCGAGTCTCACAGATACGCAGTATTTT.

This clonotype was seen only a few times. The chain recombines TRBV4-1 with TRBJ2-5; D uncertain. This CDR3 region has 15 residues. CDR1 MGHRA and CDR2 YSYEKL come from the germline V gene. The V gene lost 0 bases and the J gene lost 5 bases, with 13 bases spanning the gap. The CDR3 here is CASSQERTPSETQYF. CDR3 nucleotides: TGCGCCAGCAGCCAAGAGCGAACACCTTCGGAGACCCAGTACTTC.

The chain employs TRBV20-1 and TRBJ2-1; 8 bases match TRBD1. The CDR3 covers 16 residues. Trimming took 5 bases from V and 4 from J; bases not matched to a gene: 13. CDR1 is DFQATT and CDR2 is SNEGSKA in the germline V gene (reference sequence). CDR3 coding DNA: TGCAGTGCTTATCGGGACAGGTCCCGTTTTTACAATGAGCAGTTCTTC. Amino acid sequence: CSAYRDRSRFYNEQFF.

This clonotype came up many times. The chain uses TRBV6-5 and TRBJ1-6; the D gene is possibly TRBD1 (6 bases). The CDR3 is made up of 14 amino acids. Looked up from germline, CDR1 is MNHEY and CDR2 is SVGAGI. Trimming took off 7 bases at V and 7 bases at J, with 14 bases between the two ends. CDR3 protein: CASTLGGGNSPLHF. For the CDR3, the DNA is TGTGCCAGCACGTTAGGGGGGGGGAATTCACCCCTCCACTTT.

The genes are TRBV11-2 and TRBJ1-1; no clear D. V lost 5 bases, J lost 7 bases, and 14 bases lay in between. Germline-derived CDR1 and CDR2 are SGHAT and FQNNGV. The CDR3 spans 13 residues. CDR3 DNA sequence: TGTGCCAGCAGCGTCGGGGTCCCCTTTGAAGCTTTCTTT. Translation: CASSVGVPFEAFF.

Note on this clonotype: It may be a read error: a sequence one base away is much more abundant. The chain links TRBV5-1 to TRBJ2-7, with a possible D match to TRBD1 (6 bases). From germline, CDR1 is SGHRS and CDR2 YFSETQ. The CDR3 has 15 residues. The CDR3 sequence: CPSSAGQTDPYEQYF. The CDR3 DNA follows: TGCCCCAGCAGCGCCGGACAGACCGATCCTTACGAGCAGTACTTC. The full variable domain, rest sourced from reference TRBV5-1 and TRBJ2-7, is KAGVTQTPRYLIKTRGQQVTLSCSPISGHRSVSWYQQTPGQGLQFLFEYFSETQRNKGNFPGRFSGRQFSNSRSEMNVSTLELGDSALYLCPSSAGQTDPYEQYFGPGTRLTVT.

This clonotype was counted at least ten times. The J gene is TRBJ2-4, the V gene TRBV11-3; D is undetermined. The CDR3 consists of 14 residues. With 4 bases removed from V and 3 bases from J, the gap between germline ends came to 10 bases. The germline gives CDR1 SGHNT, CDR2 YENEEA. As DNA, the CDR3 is TGTGCCAGCAGCTCTCGGACCGGCAAAAACATTCAGTACTTC. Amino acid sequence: CASSSRTGKNIQYF.

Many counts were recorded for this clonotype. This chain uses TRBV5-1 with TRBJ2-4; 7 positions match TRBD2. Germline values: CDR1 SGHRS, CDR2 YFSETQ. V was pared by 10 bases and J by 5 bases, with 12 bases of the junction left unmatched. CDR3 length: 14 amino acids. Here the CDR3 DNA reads TGCGCCTCCCGGCGGGAGCTAGCGCAAAACATTCAGTACTTC. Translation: CASRRELAQNIQYF.

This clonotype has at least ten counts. This chain's CDR3 is CASSWGQGTGELFF. The CDR3 bases are TGCGCCAGCAGCTGGGGACAGGGCACCGGGGAGCTGTTTTTT. The chain combines TRBV5-1 with TRBJ2-2; 9 bases are shared with TRBD1. V lost 3 bases and J lost 4; bases outside the gene matches: 1. This CDR3 region has 14 residues. Germline CDR1 SGHRS, CDR2 YFSETQ.

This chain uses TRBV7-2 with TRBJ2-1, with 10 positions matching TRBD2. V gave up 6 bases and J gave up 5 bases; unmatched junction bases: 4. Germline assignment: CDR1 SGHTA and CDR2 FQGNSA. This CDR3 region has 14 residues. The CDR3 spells CASRSGREDNEQFF. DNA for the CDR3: TGTGCCAGCAGGAGCGGGAGGGAGGACAATGAGCAGTTCTTC.

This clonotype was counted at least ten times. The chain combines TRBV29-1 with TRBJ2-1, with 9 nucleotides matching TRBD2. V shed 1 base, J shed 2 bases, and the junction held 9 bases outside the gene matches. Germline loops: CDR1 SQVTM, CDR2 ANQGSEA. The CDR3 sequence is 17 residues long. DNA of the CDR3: TGCAGCGTTGAAGGACTCCCAGCGGGAGGTCCCTACAATGAGCAGTTCTTC. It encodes CSVEGLPAGGPYNEQFF.

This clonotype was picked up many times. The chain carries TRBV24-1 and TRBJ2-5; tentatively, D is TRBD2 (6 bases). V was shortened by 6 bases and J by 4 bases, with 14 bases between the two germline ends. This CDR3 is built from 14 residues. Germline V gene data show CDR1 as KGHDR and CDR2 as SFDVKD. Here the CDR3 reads CATSLGGIGETQYF. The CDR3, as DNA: TGTGCCACCAGTCTGGGCGGGATTGGAGAGACCCAGTACTTC.

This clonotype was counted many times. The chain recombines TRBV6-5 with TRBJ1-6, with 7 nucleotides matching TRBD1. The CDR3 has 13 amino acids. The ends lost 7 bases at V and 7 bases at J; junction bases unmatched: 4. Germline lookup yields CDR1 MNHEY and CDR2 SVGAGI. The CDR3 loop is CASTGTANSPLHF. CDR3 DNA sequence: TGTGCCAGCACCGGGACAGCAAATTCACCCCTCCACTTT.

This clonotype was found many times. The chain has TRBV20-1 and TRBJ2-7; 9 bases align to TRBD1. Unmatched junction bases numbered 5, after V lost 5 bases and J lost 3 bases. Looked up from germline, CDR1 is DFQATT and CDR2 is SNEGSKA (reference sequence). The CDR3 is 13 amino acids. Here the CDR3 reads CSAAGDRDYEQYF. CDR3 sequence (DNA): TGCAGTGCTGCCGGGGACAGGGACTACGAGCAGTACTTC.

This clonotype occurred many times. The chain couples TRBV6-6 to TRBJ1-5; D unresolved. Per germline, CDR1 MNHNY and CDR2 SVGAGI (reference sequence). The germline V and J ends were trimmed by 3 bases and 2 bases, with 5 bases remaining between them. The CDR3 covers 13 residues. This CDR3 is CASSYDGNQPQHF. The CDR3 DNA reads TGTGCCAGCAGTTATGACGGCAATCAGCCCCAGCATTTT.

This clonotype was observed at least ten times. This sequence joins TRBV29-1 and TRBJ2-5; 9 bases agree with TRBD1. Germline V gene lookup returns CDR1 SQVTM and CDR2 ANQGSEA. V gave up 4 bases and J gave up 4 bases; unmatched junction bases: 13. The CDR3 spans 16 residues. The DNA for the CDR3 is TGCAGCGTTGGGGCCCCCGGGACAGGGCGTCGAGAGACCCAGTACTTC. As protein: CSVGAPGTGRRETQYF.

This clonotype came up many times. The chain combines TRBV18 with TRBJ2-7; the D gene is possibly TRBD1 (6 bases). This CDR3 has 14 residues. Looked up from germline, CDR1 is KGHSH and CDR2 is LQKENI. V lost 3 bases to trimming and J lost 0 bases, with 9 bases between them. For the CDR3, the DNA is TGTGCCAGCTCACCCCGGGACACCTCCTACGAGCAGTACTTC. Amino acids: CASSPRDTSYEQYF.